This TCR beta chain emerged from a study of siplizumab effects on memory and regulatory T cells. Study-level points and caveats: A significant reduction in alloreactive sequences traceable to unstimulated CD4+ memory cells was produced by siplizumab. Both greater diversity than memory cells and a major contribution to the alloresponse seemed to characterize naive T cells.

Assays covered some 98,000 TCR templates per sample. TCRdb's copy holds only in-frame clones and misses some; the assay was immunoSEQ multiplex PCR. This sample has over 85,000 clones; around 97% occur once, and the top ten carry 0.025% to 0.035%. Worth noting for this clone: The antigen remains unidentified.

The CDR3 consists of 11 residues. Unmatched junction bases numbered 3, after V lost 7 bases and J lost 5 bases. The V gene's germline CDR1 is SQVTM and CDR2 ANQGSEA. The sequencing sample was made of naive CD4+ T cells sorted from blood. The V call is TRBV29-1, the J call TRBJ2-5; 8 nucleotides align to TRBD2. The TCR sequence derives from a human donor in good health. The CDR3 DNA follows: TGCAGCGGCGGGGGGTACGAGACCCAGTACTTC. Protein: CSGGGYETQYF.